These 14 T cell receptor beta chains originate from one sample sequenced in a study of T cell changes during pregnancy in multiple sclerosis. Using immunoSEQ multiplex PCR, the repertoire was profiled, and TCRdb retains in-frame clones only, with some absent. The repertoire has roughly 40,000 clones, 91% of them found once; the top ten carry 0.7% to 0.95%. Sequenced material: CD4+ T cells from peripheral blood mononuclear cells, taken before pregnancy. The receptor set was obtained from a female donor with multiple sclerosis, enrolled in a pregnancy study.

V usage is TRBV19 and J usage is TRBJ1-5; 8 bases match TRBD1. This CDR3 comprises 15 residues. The germline V gene encodes CDR1 LNHDA and CDR2 SQIVND (reference sequence). V lost 6 bases to trimming and J lost 5 bases; unmatched junction nucleotides: 9. CDR3 sequence reads: CASRMTGEGDQPQHF. Written as DNA, the CDR3 is TGTGCCAGTAGGATGACAGGGGAAGGGGATCAGCCCCAGCATTTT. Full variable domain (outside the CDR3, taken from reference TRBV19 and TRBJ1-5): DGGITQSPKYLFRKEGQNVTLSCEQNLNHDAMYWYRQDPGQGLRLIYYSQIVNDFQKGDIAEGYSVSREKKESFPLTVTSAQKNPTAFYLCASRMTGEGDQPQHFGDGTRLSIL.

The J gene is TRBJ2-5, the V gene TRBV4-2; 9 bases are shared with TRBD2. Germline V gives CDR1 LGHNA, CDR2 YNFKEQ. V lost 7 bases to trimming and J lost 4 bases; unmatched junction nucleotides: 10. The CDR3 has 15 residues. The DNA for the CDR3 is TGTGCCAGCACCGAAGATGCGGGGGGGCGAGAGACCCAGTACTTC. Translation: CASTEDAGGRETQYF.

The chain combines TRBV30 with TRBJ2-3; 8 bases line up with TRBD1. The CDR3 spans 12 residues. CDR1 is GTSNPN and CDR2 is SVGIG in the germline V gene (reference sequence). The J segment lost 0 bases and the V segment lost 8 bases, leaving 1 base of the junction unmatched. The CDR3, as DNA: TGTGCCCAGGGGGCAAGCACAGATACGCAGTATTTT. Protein product: CAQGASTDTQYF.

The V and J genes are TRBV7-2 and TRBJ2-1; a possible D gene is TRBD1 (6 bases). The germline CDR1 and CDR2 sequences are SGHTA and FQGNSA. The V and J ends lost 1 base and 8 bases respectively, with 12 bases between them. The CDR3 is 14 residues long. The CDR3 region has the DNA TGTGCCAGCAGCTTAGGGGGGCTTATCGATGAGCAGTTCTTC. Residues: CASSLGGLIDEQFF.

This clone was seen a few times. The genes are TRBV14 and TRBJ1-1; TRBD1 aligns across 7 bases. This CDR3 region has 16 residues. The ends lost 4 bases at V and 5 bases at J; junction bases unmatched: 13. The V gene's germline CDR1 is SGHDN and CDR2 FVKESK. The CDR3 DNA reads as TGTGCCAGCAGCCCGAACAGGGGCATTAGGGGGACTGAAGCTTTCTTT. This encodes CASSPNRGIRGTEAFF.

This chain links TRBV7-9 with TRBJ1-2; D might be TRBD1 (5 bases). The germline V and J ends were trimmed by 6 bases and 12 bases, with 14 bases remaining between them. CDR3 size: 11 residues. In germline, CDR1 is SEHNR, CDR2 FQNEAQ (reference sequence). This CDR3 is CASSELRDHTF. Written as DNA, the CDR3 is TGTGCCAGCAGTGAACTGCGGGACCACACCTTC.

The chain uses TRBV6-6 and TRBJ1-1; 10 bases map to TRBD1. The CDR3 has 16 amino acids. Germline lookup yields CDR1 MNHNY and CDR2 SVGAGI (reference sequence). Unmatched junction bases numbered 11, after V lost 6 bases and J lost 4 bases. The CDR3 DNA sequence: TGTGCCAGCAGACGAAGACAGGGGGCGAGGACCACTGAAGCTTTCTTT. This sequence encodes CASRRRQGARTTEAFF.

This clone appeared once. The chain combines TRBV9 with TRBJ2-7; 10 bases match TRBD2. Germline CDR1 SGDLS, CDR2 YYNGEE. The CDR3 contains 17 residues. V shed 4 bases and J 4 bases; nucleotides not matched to a gene: 14. The CDR3 DNA reads TGTGCCAGCAGCCCCCGGCGTTCACTAGCGGGAAAATACGAGCAGTACTTC. Protein: CASSPRRSLAGKYEQYF.

This clone was observed a single time. The chain recombines TRBV13 with TRBJ2-2; D perhaps matches TRBD2 (6 bases). Germline loops: CDR1 PRHDT, CDR2 FYEKMQ (reference sequence). CDR3 size: 15 residues. With 4 bases removed from V and 4 bases from J, the gap between germline ends came to 13 bases. The CDR3 protein is CASSYSGVGTGELFF. Written as DNA, the CDR3 is TGTGCCAGCAGCTATAGCGGTGTTGGCACCGGGGAGCTGTTTTTT.

The CDR3 DNA reads TGTGCCAGTAGTGGGCGATCCTACGAGCAGTACTTC. Translated: CASSGRSYEQYF. The chain carries TRBV19 and TRBJ2-7; D call uncertain. The CDR3 has 12 residues. Germline CDR1 LNHDA, CDR2 SQIVND (reference sequence). Trimming took 5 bases from V and 1 from J, leaving 6 bases between them.

The rearrangement joins TRBV30 to TRBJ1-4; D unclear. The CDR3 covers 13 residues. Germline lookup yields CDR1 GTSNPN and CDR2 SVGIG (reference sequence). The V and J ends lost 8 bases and 0 bases respectively, with 10 bases between them. CDR3 coding DNA: TGTGCCCAGCAGGAGGCAACTAATGAAAAACTGTTTTTT. Translating gives CAQQEATNEKLFF.

This chain connects TRBV28 to TRBJ1-3, with no clear D. This CDR3 region has 12 residues. V was cut by 7 bases and J by 8 bases, with 12 bases left in between. Per germline, CDR1 MDHEN and CDR2 SYDVKM. This chain's CDR3 is CASTSSVHTIYF. CDR3 DNA sequence: TGTGCCAGCACCTCGAGTGTTCACACCATATATTTT.

The chain combines TRBV7-2 with TRBJ2-2; weak D call: TRBD2 (6 bases). This CDR3 region has 15 residues. CDR1 and CDR2 from the germline V gene are SGHTA and FQGNSA. V was shortened by 1 base and J by 4 bases, with 10 bases between the two germline ends. Here the CDR3 reads CASSLGGVVTGELFF. The CDR3 region has the DNA TGTGCCAGCAGCTTAGGCGGGGTAGTCACCGGGGAGCTGTTTTTT.

The rearrangement joins TRBV5-8 to TRBJ1-1; D unresolved. The V and J ends lost 0 bases and 0 bases respectively, with 12 bases between them. This CDR3 contains 16 residues. CDR1 is SGHTS and CDR2 is YDEGEE in the germline V gene. The DNA for the CDR3 is TGTGCCAGCAGCTTGGACAGAAGACGAATGAACACTGAAGCTTTCTTT. Protein: CASSLDRRRMNTEAFF. Variable domain in full (rest from reference TRBV5-8 and TRBJ1-1): EAGVTQSPTHLIKTRGQQATLRCSPISGHTSVYWYQQALGLGLQFLLWYDEGEERNRGNFPPRFSGRQFPNYSSELNVNALELEDSALYLCASSLDRRRMNTEAFFGQGTRLTVV.